The T cell receptor (beta chain) under discussion was sequenced for a study of control samples from healthy donors and cancer patients. Sequencing was performed with immunoSEQ multiplex PCR; in TCRdb, only in-frame clones are kept and a portion is missing. This table has around 180,000 clones, about 91% appearing once. V was pared by 6 bases and J by 7 bases, with 2 bases of the junction left unmatched. This CDR3 is built from 12 residues. Material for sequencing was blood. The chain combines TRBV12-3 or TRBV12-4 with TRBJ1-2; 10 nucleotides agree with TRBD1. The clonotype comes from a woman aged 40-49 years in good health. DNA for the CDR3: TGTGCCAGCAGGACAGGGGGCCTTGGCTACACCTTC. It yields the protein CASRTGGLGYTF.